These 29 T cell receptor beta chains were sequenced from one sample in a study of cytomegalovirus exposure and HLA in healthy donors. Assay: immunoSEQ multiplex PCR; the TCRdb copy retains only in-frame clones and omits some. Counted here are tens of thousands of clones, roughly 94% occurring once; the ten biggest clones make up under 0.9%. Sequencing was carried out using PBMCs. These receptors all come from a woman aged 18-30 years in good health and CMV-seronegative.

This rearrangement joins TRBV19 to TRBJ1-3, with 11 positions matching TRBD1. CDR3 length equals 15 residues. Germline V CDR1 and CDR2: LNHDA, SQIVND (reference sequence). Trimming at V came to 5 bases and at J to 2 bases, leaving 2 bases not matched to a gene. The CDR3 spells CASSVDRGPGNTIYF. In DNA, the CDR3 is TGTGCCAGTAGTGTGGACAGGGGGCCTGGAAACACCATATATTTT.

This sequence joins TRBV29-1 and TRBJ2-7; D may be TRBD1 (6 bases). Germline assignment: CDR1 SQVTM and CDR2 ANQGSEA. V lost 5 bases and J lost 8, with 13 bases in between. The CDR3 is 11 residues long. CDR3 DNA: TGCAGCGTTCTACAGGGAAGTAAGCAGTACTTC. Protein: CSVLQGSKQYF.

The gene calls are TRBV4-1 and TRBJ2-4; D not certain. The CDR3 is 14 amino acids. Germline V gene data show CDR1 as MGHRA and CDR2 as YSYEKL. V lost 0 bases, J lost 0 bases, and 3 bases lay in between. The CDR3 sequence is CASSQDLAKNIQYF. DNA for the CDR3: TGCGCCAGCAGCCAAGACCTAGCCAAAAACATTCAGTACTTC.

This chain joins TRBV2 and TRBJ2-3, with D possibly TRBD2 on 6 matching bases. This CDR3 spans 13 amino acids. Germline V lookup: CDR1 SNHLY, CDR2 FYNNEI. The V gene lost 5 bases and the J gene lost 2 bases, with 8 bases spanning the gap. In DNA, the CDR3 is TGTGCCAGCAGTCGGGAGCCCACAGATACGCAGTATTTT. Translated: CASSREPTDTQYF.

For the CDR3, the DNA is TGTGCCAGCAGTGACTCTAAGTACTATGGCTACACCTTC. Its translation is CASSDSKYYGYTF. V usage is TRBV25-1 and J usage is TRBJ1-2; D unresolved. V lost 3 bases and J lost 3, with 8 bases in between. Per the germline V gene, CDR1 is MGHDK and CDR2 is SYGVNS. This CDR3 has 13 amino acids.

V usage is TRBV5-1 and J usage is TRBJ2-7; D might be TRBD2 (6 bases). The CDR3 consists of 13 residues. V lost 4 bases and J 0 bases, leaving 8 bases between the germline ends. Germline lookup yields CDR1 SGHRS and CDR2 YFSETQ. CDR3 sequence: CASSPTSSYEQYF. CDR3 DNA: TGCGCCAGCAGCCCGACTAGCTCCTACGAGCAGTACTTC.

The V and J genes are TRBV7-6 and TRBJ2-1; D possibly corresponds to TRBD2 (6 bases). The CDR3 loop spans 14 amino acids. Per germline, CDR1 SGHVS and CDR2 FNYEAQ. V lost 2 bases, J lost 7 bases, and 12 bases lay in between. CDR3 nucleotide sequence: TGTGCCAGCAGCTTACCTAGCGCAGGTAATGAGCAGTTCTTC. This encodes CASSLPSAGNEQFF.

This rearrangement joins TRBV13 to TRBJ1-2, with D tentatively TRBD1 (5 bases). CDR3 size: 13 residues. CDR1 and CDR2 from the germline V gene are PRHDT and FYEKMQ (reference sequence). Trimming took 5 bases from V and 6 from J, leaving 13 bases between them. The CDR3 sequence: CASSLRGADGYTF. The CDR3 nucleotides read TGTGCCAGCAGCCTTCGTGGGGCAGATGGCTACACCTTC.

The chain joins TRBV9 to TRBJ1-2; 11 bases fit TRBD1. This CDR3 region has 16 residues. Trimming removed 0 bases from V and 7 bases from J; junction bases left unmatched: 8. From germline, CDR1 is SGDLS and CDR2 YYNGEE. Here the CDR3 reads CASSVEVEGTGGGYTF. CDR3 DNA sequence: TGTGCCAGCAGCGTAGAAGTGGAGGGGACAGGGGGTGGCTACACCTTC. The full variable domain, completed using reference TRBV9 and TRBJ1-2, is DSGVTQTPKHLITATGQRVTLRCSPRSGDLSVYWYQQSLDQGLQFLIQYYNGEERAKGNILERFSAQQFPDLHSELNLSSLELGDSALYFCASSVEVEGTGGGYTFGSGTRLTVV.

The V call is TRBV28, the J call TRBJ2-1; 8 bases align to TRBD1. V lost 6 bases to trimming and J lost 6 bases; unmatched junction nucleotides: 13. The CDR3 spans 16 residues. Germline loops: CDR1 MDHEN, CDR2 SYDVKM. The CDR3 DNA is TGTGCCAGCAGCCTACCAGGGGGCGCGGGTGGCAATGAGCAGTTCTTC. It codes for CASSLPGGAGGNEQFF.

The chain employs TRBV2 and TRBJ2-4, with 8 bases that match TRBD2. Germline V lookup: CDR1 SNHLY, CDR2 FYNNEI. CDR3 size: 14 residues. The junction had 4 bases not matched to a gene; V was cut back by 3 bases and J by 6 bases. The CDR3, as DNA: TGTGCCAGCAGTGACGTAGCGGGGACAAACATTCAGTACTTC. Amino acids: CASSDVAGTNIQYF.

CDR3 sequence (DNA): TGTGCCAGCAGCGCCGCGGGGTCGGGGGACTACGAGCAGTACTTC. Protein product: CASSAAGSGDYEQYF. J is TRBJ2-7 and V is TRBV9; D perhaps matches TRBD2 (6 bases). V was pared by 3 bases and J by 3 bases, with 16 bases between. Germline V CDR1 and CDR2: SGDLS, YYNGEE. This CDR3 spans 15 amino acids.

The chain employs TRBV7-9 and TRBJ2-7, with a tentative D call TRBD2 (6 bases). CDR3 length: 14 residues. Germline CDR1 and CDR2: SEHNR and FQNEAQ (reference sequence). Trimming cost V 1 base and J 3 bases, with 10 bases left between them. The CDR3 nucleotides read TGTGCCAGCAGCTTAGTCGGGGGAATCTACGAGCAGTACTTC. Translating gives CASSLVGGIYEQYF.

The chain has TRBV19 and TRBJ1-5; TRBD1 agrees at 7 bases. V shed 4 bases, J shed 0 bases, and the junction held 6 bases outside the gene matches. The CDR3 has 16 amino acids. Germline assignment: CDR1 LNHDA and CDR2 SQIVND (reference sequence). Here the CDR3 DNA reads TGTGCCAGTAGTACGACAGGGCGGATTAGCAATCAGCCCCAGCATTTT. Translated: CASSTTGRISNQPQHF.

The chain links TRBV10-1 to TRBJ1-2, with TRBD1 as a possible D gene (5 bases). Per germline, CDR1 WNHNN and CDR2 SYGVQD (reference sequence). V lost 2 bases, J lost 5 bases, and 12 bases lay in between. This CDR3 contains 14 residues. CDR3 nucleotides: TGCGCCAGCAGTGAGCAGAGGGGAGGTTATGGCTACACCTTC. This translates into CASSEQRGGYGYTF.

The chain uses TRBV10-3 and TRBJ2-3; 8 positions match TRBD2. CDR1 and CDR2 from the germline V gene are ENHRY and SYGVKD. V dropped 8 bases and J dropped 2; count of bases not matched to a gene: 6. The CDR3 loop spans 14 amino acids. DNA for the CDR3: TGTGCCATCTGGAGCGGGGGCCCCACAGATACGCAGTATTTT. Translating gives CAIWSGGPTDTQYF.

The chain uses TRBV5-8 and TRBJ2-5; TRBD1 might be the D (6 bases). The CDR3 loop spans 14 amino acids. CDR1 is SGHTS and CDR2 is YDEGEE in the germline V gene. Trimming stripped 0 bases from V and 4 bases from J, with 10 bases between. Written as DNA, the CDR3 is TGTGCCAGCAGCTTGGAGGGGGTGCGAGAGACCCAGTACTTC. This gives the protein CASSLEGVRETQYF.

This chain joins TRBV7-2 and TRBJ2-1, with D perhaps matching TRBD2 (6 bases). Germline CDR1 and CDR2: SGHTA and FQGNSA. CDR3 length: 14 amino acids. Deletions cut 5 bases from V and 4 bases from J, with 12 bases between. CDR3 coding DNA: TGTGCCAGCAGCCCGACTAGAACGTACAATGAGCAGTTCTTC. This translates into CASSPTRTYNEQFF.

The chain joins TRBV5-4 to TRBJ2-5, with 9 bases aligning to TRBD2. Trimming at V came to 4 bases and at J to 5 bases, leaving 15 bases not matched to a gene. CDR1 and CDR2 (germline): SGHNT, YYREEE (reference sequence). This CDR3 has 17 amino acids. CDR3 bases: TGTGCCAGCAGCCCTAAACTAGCGGGTGAGGGTGGGGAGACCCAGTACTTC. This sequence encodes CASSPKLAGEGGETQYF.

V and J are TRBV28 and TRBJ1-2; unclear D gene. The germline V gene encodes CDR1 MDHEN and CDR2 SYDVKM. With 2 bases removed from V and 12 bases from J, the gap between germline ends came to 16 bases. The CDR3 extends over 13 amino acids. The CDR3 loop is CASSLGSRVPNTF. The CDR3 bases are TGTGCCAGCAGTTTAGGGTCCCGGGTTCCTAACACCTTC.

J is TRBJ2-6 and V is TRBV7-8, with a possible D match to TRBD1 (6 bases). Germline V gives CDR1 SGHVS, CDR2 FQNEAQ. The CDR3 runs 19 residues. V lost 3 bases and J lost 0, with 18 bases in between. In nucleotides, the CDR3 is TGTGCCAGCAGCTTCGTATGGCCGGACAGCCGCTCTGGGGCCAACGTCCTGACTTTC. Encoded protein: CASSFVWPDSRSGANVLTF.

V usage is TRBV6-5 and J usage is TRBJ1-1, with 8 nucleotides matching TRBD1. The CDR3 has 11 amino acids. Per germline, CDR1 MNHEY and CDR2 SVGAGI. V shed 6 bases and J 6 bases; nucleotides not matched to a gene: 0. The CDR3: CASRGQAEAFF. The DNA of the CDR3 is TGTGCCAGCAGGGGACAGGCTGAAGCTTTCTTT.

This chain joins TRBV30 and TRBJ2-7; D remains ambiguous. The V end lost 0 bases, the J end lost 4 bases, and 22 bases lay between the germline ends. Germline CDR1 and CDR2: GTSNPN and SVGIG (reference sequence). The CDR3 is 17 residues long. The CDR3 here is CAWSVTDPVRSPYEQYF. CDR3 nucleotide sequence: TGTGCCTGGAGTGTAACTGATCCAGTCAGGTCACCATACGAGCAGTACTTC.

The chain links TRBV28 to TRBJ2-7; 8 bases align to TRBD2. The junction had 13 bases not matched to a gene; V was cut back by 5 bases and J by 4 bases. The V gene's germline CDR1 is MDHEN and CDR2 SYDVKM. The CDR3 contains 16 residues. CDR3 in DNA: TGTGCCAGCAGTCCTCCGGGGTGGCGGGAGGCATACGAGCAGTACTTC. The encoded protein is CASSPPGWREAYEQYF.

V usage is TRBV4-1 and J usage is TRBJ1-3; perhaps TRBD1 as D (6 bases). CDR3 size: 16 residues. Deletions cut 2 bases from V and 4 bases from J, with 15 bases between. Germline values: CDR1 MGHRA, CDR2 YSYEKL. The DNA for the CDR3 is TGCGCCAGCAGCCAAATACAGGGCGCGCGAGGAAACACCATATATTTT. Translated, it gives CASSQIQGARGNTIYF.

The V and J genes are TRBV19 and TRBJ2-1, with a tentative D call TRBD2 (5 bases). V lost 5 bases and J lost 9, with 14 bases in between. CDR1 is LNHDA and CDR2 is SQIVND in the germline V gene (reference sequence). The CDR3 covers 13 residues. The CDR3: CASSRPPEGEQFF. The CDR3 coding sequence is TGTGCCAGTAGTCGACCGCCCGAGGGTGAGCAGTTCTTC.

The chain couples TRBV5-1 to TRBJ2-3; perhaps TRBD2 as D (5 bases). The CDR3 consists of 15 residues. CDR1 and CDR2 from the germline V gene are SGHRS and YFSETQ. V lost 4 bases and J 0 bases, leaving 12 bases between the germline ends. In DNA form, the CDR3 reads TGCGCCAGCAGCAGGACTTCTGCTAGCACAGATACGCAGTATTTT. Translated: CASSRTSASTDTQYF.

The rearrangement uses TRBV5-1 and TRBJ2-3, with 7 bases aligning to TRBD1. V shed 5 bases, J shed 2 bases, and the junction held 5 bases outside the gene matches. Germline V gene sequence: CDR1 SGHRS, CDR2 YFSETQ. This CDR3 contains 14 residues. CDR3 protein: CASSHGTATDTQYF. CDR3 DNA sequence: TGCGCCAGCAGTCATGGGACAGCCACAGATACGCAGTATTTT.

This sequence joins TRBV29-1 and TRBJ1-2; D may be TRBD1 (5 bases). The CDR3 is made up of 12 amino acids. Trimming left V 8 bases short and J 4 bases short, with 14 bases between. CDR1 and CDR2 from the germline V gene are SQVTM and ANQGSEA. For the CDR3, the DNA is TGCAGCTCCAGGAGGGACGGCTATGGCTACACCTTC. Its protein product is CSSRRDGYGYTF.